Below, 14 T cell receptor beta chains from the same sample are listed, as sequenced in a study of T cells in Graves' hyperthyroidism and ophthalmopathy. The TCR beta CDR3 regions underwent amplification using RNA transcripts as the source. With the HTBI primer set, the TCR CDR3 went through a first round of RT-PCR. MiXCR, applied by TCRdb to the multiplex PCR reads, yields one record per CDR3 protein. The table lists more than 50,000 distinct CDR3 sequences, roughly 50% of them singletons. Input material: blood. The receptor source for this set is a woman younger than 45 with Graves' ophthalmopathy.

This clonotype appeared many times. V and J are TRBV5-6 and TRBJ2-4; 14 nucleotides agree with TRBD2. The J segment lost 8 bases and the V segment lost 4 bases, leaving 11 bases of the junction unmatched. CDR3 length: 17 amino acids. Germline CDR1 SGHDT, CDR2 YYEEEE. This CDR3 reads CASSQPTSGRASDIQYF. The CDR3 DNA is TGTGCCAGCAGCCAGCCGACTAGCGGGAGGGCCTCGGACATTCAGTACTTC.

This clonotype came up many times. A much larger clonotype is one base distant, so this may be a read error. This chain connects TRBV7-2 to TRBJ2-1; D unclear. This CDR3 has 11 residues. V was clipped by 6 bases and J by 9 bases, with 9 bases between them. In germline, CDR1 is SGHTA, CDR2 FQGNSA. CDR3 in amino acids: CASSSSCEQFF. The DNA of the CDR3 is TGTGCCAGCAGTTCATCGTGTGAGCAGTTCTTC.

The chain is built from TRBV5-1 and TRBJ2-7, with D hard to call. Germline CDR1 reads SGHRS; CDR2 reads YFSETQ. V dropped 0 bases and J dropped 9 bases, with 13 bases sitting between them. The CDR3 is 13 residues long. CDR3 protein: CASSLEFGSGQYF. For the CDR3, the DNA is TGCGCCAGCAGCTTGGAGTTCGGGTCGGGGCAGTACTTC.

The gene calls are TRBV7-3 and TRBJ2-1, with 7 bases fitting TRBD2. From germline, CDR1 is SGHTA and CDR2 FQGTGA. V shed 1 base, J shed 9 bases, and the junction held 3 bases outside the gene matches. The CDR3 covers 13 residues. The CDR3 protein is CASSLRGGGEQFF. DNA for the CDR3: TGTGCCAGCAGCTTAAGGGGGGGGGGTGAGCAGTTCTTC.

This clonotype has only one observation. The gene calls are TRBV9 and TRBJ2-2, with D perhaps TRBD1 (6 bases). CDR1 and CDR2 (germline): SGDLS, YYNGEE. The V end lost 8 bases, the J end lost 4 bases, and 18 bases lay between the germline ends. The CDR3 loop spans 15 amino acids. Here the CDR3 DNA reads TGTGCCAGGAGCCCATGGGACACTGGCACCGGGGAGCTGTTTTTT. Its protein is CARSPWDTGTGELFF.

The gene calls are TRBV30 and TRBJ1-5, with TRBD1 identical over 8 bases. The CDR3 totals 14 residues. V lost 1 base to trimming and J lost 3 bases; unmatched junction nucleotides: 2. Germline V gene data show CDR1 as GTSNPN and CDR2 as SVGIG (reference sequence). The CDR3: CAWSGQGNNQPQHF. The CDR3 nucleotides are TGTGCCTGGAGTGGACAGGGGAACAATCAGCCCCAGCATTTT. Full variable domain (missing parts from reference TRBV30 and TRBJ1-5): SQTIHQWPATLVQPVGSPLSLECTVEGTSNPNLYWYRQAAGRGLQLLFYSVGIGQISSEVPQNLSASRPQDRQFILSSKKLLLSDSGFYLCAWSGQGNNQPQHFGDGTRLSIL.

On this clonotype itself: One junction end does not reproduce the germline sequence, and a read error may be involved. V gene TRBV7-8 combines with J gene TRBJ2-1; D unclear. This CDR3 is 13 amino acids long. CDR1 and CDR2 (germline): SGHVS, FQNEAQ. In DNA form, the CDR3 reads TGTGCCAGCAGCCCCTTCACAGTGAATGAGCGGTTCTTC. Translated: CASSPFTVNERFF.

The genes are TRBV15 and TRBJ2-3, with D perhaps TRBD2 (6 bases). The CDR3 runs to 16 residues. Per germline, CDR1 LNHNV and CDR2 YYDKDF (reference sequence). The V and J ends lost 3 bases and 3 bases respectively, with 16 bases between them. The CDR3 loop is CATSSESAGRTDTQYF. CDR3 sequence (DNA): TGTGCCACCAGCAGTGAGTCTGCGGGACGAACAGATACGCAGTATTTT.

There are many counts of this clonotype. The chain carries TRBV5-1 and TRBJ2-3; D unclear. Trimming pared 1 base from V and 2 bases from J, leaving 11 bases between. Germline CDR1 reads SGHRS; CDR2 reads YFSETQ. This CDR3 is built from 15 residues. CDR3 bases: TGCGCCAGCAGCTTGATTGGTCCTTCCACAGATACGCAGTATTTT. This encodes CASSLIGPSTDTQYF.

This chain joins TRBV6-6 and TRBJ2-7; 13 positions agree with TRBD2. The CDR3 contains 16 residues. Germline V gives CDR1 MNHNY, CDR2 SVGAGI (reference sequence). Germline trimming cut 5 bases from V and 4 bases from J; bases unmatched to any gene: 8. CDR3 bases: TGTGCCAGCAGTGCCGGACTAGCGGGAGATGGGTACGAGCAGTACTTC. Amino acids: CASSAGLAGDGYEQYF.

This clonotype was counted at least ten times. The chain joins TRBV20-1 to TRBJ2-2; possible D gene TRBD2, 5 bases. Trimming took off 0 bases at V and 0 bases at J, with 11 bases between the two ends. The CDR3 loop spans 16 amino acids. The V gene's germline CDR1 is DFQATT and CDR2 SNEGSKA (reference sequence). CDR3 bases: TGCAGTGCTAGAGACGCGTACGGGGCGAACACCGGGGAGCTGTTTTTT. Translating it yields CSARDAYGANTGELFF.

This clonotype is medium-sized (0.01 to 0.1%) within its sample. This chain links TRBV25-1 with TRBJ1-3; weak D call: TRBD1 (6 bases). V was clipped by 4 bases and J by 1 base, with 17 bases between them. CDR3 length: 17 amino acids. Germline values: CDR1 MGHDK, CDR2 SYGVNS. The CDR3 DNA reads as TGTGCCAGCAGTGTAGGGGCAGGAGGGACATCTGGAAACACCATATATTTT. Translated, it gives CASSVGAGGTSGNTIYF.

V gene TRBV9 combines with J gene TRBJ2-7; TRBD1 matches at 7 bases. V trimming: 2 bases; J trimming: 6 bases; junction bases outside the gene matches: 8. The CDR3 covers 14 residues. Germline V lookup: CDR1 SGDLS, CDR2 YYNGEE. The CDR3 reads CASSVAYRGSEQYF. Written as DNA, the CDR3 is TGTGCCAGCAGCGTTGCCTACAGGGGCTCCGAGCAGTACTTC.

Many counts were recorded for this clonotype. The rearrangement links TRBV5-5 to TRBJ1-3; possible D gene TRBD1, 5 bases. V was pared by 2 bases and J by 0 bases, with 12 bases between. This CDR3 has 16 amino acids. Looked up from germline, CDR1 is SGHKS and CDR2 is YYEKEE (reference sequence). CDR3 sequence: CASSFYMTVSGNTIYF. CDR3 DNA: TGTGCCAGCAGCTTCTACATGACAGTCTCTGGAAACACCATATATTTT.